This entry features one T cell receptor (beta chain) sequence. In the authors' workflow: For nucleated cells, counts were estimated from reference gene primer amplification. Clones were sequenced by immunoSEQ multiplex PCR, and TCRdb holds only the in-frame ones, with some missing. V, J and clone size derive from that table, while D and trimming were established from the DNA sequence. The table lists 150,000 to 200,000 clones, approximately 81% of them singletons. Trimming took 5 bases from V and 0 from J, leaving 17 bases between them. Germline V gene data show CDR1 as MNHNY and CDR2 as SVGAGI (reference sequence). The length of the CDR3 is 17 residues. During active infection, Seattle patients enrolled and were then monitored through disease. The sample comes from a study of blood T cell repertoires in COVID-19. Study-wide context: The samples span acute and convalescent COVID-19 from the United States, Italy and Spain. T cells, B-cell-depleted T cells, or PBMCs supplied cDNA or gDNA.

The clonotype originates from a person aged 70 to 85 with COVID-19, enrolled during active disease. The genes are TRBV6-6 and TRBJ1-5; possibly TRBD1 for D (5 bases). The sample was peripheral blood. The DNA of the CDR3 is TGTGCCAGCAGTCAGACATGGGGGACTTCTAGCAATCAGCCCCAGCATTTT. Encoded protein: CASSQTWGTSSNQPQHF.